This T cell receptor beta chain was found in a study of T cell repertoires in cytomegalovirus infection. Broader study findings: HLA-C-restricted TCR beta clonotypes specific for CMV led the ex vivo response.

The V end lost 5 bases, the J end lost 8 bases, and 15 bases lay between the germline ends. Germline V gene lookup returns CDR1 MDHEN and CDR2 SYDVKM. The CDR3 is made up of 14 amino acids. This clonotype was seen only a few times. Antigen specificity is unknown. TCRdb redid the calling of the reads with MiXCR, one entry per CDR3 protein. Of a few hundred thousand distinct CDR3 sequences in the sample, roughly 9.5% are singletons; the top ten hold roughly 4.5%. This chain uses TRBV28 with TRBJ1-4, with D possibly matching TRBD1 (5 bases). Material: PBMCs. The receptor comes from a human donor in good health (CMV status not recorded). Some clones in this sample may be carry-over from other donors' samples. The chain's CDR3 is CASSLVGGKEKLFF. For the CDR3, the DNA is TGTGCCAGCAGTCTGGTCGGGGGGAAAGAAAAACTGTTTTTT.